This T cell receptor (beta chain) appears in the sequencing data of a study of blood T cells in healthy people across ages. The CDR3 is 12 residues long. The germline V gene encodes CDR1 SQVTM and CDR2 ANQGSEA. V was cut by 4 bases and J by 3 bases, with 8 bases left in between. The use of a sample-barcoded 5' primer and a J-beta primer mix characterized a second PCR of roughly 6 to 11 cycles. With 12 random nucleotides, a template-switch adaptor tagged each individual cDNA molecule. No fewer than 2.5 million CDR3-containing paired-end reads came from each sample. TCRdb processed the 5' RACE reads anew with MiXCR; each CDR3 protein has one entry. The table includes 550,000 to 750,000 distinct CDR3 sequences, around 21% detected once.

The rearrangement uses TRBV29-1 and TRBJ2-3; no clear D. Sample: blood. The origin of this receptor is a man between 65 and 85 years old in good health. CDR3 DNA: TGCAGCGTTGGGGGTCAGACAGATACGCAGTATTTT. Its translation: CSVGGQTDTQYF.